Following are 28 T cell receptor beta chains from one sample sequenced in a study of cytomegalovirus exposure and HLA in healthy donors. PCR used 60 Vbeta primers and 13 Jbeta primers. Using immunoSEQ multiplex PCR, the repertoire was profiled, and TCRdb retains in-frame clones only, with some absent. Its clone listing holds about 130,000 clones. Sample: PBMCs. Receptors originate from a man aged 40-49 years in good health and CMV-seronegative.

The J gene is TRBJ2-6, the V gene TRBV18; tentative D call: TRBD1 (5 bases). This CDR3 region has 17 residues. With 3 bases removed from V and 2 bases from J, the gap between germline ends came to 14 bases. Germline V gene sequence: CDR1 KGHSH, CDR2 LQKENI. The chain's CDR3 is CASSPTILRAGANVLTF. Here the CDR3 DNA reads TGTGCCAGCTCACCTACTATTCTCAGGGCTGGGGCCAACGTCCTGACTTTC.

The J gene is TRBJ2-2, the V gene TRBV4-1; TRBD2 matches 9 bases. With 0 bases clipped from V and 2 bases from J, the junction kept 7 bases outside the gene matches. The CDR3 has 18 residues. Germline CDR1 and CDR2: MGHRA and YSYEKL. CDR3 nucleotides: TGCGCCAGCAGCCAAGATCGGGGACTAGCAGTAAACACCGGGGAGCTGTTTTTT. It translates to CASSQDRGLAVNTGELFF.

The chain joins TRBV5-1 to TRBJ2-1; 10 nucleotides align to TRBD1. The CDR3 sequence is 14 residues long. CDR1 and CDR2 (germline): SGHRS, YFSETQ. The V and J ends lost 4 bases and 4 bases, in that order; junction bases with no gene match: 2. The CDR3 spells CASSAGQGYNEQFF. The CDR3 DNA follows: TGCGCCAGCAGCGCGGGACAGGGGTACAATGAGCAGTTCTTC.

Its frequency marks this clone as medium-sized. The DNA of the CDR3 is TGTGCCAGCAGTTACTCGATGGGACAAGAACTGTTTTTT. Translating it yields CASSYSMGQELFF. The chain uses TRBV6-5 and TRBJ1-4; possibly TRBD1 for D (6 bases). Germline V gene sequence: CDR1 MNHEY, CDR2 SVGAGI. The CDR3 spans 13 residues. V shed 0 bases and J shed 12 bases, with 11 bases lying between them.

The gene calls are TRBV5-6 and TRBJ1-5, with 8 bases that match TRBD1. Germline assignment: CDR1 SGHDT and CDR2 YYEEEE. Trimming removed 4 bases from V and 4 bases from J; junction bases left unmatched: 4. CDR3 length equals 14 residues. Here the CDR3 DNA reads TGTGCCAGCAGCCTCAGACAGGGGAATCAGCCCCAGCATTTT. Translated, it gives CASSLRQGNQPQHF.

The gene calls are TRBV7-2 and TRBJ2-2; perhaps TRBD2 as D (6 bases). The germline V and J ends were trimmed by 8 bases and 4 bases, with 14 bases remaining between them. This CDR3 region has 14 residues. From germline, CDR1 is SGHTA and CDR2 FQGNSA. The CDR3 DNA reads TGTGCCAGCGAACGGGAGAGGAGCACCGGGGAGCTGTTTTTT. Residues: CASERERSTGELFF. Drawing the rest from reference TRBV7-2 and TRBJ2-2, the complete variable domain is GAGVSQSPSNKVTEKGKDVELRCDPISGHTALYWYRQSLGQGLEFLIYFQGNSAPDKSGLPSDRFSAERTGGSVSTLTIQRTQQEDSAVYLCASERERSTGELFFGEGSRLTVL.

V gene TRBV5-6 combines with J gene TRBJ1-5; D ambiguous. The CDR3 sequence is 12 residues long. Trimming took 0 bases from V and 5 from J, leaving 3 bases between them. Germline CDR1 reads SGHDT; CDR2 reads YYEEEE. CDR3 nucleotides: TGTGCCAGCAGCTTGGGCGATCAGCCCCAGCATTTT. Amino acids: CASSLGDQPQHF.

The chain couples TRBV5-1 to TRBJ2-4; TRBD2 might be the D (6 bases). Germline CDR1 SGHRS, CDR2 YFSETQ. This CDR3 region has 16 residues. V gave up 0 bases and J gave up 0 bases, with 10 bases separating them. The CDR3 loop reads CASSLEGGPAKNIQYF. The CDR3 nucleotides read TGCGCCAGCAGCTTGGAGGGAGGCCCAGCCAAAAACATTCAGTACTTC.

The V gene is TRBV11-2, the J gene TRBJ2-5, with 7 positions matching TRBD1. V lost 0 bases, J lost 5 bases, and 9 bases stayed unmatched. This CDR3 is built from 16 residues. Germline CDR1 SGHAT, CDR2 FQNNGV. This CDR3 is CASSLEGTDLIETQYF. DNA of the CDR3: TGTGCCAGCAGCTTAGAGGGGACAGACCTGATCGAGACCCAGTACTTC.

The chain is built from TRBV11-2 and TRBJ2-1, with TRBD2 matching over 7 bases. Germline assignment: CDR1 SGHAT and CDR2 FQNNGV. Trimming cost V 2 bases and J 3 bases; bases outside gene matches: 7. The CDR3 runs 16 residues. CDR3 sequence (DNA): TGTGCCAGCAGCTTACCGGGGGAGGGCCACTACAATGAGCAGTTCTTC. Amino acid sequence: CASSLPGEGHYNEQFF.

The chain's CDR3 is CASSPGDSNQPQHF. The CDR3 coding sequence is TGCGCCAGCAGCCCAGGGGATAGCAATCAGCCCCAGCATTTT. The V and J genes are TRBV5-1 and TRBJ1-5, with a weak D call TRBD1 (6 bases). V was clipped by 4 bases and J by 0 bases, with 8 bases between them. CDR1 is SGHRS and CDR2 is YFSETQ in the germline V gene. The CDR3 runs to 14 residues.

The chain links TRBV7-3 to TRBJ2-3, with TRBD2 identical over 7 bases. V was clipped by 2 bases and J by 2 bases; unmatched bases: 7. The germline CDR1 and CDR2 sequences are SGHTA and FQGTGA. CDR3 length equals 16 residues. CDR3 sequence: CASSLGLAENTDTQYF. CDR3 coding DNA: TGTGCCAGCAGCTTAGGGCTAGCGGAGAACACAGATACGCAGTATTTT.

Of note for this clone: Other DNA sequences from this sample encode an identical CDR3 as well. The genes are TRBV7-9 and TRBJ2-7; 9 nucleotides agree with TRBD1. V trimming: 1 base; J trimming: 2 bases; junction bases outside the gene matches: 0. The CDR3 length is 14 residues. The germline V gene encodes CDR1 SEHNR and CDR2 FQNEAQ (reference sequence). CDR3 coding DNA: TGTGCCAGCAGCTTAGGACAGGGGGCCTACGAGCAGTACTTC. Amino acid sequence: CASSLGQGAYEQYF.

CDR3 sequence: CASSSNTGVNYGYTF. CDR3 nucleotides: TGTGCCAGCAGCTCGAATACAGGGGTGAACTATGGCTACACCTTC. The chain couples TRBV5-5 to TRBJ1-2; 7 positions match TRBD1. CDR1 is SGHKS and CDR2 is YYEKEE in the germline V gene (reference sequence). J was trimmed by 2 bases and V by 3 bases; bases with no gene match: 7. This CDR3 spans 15 amino acids.

The rearrangement links TRBV18 to TRBJ2-7; 10 bases map to TRBD2. Losses at the gene ends were 2 bases for V and 6 bases for J; bases not matched to a gene: 7. Germline loops: CDR1 KGHSH, CDR2 LQKENI. This CDR3 contains 15 residues. The CDR3 spells CASSPGLAGAGEQYF. The CDR3 nucleotides read TGTGCCAGCTCACCAGGGCTAGCGGGAGCTGGCGAGCAGTACTTC.

V is TRBV21-1 and J is TRBJ2-7; TRBD1 was called by the table and not checked on the DNA. TRBV21-1 is noted as a pseudogene. This CDR3 has 21 amino acids. The CDR3 reads CASSIPSPGQGSDGPPYEQYF. Written as DNA, the CDR3 is TGTGCCAGCAGCATACCATCTCCGGGACAGGGATCCGATGGCCCTCCCTACGAGCAGTACTTC.

The chain combines TRBV30 with TRBJ2-7, with D possibly being TRBD1 (6 bases). Germline V gene data show CDR1 as GTSNPN and CDR2 as SVGIG (reference sequence). This CDR3 is 12 amino acids long. V lost 0 bases and J lost 5, with 8 bases in between. Here the CDR3 reads CAWSVHRDEQYF. Here the CDR3 DNA reads TGTGCCTGGAGTGTCCACAGGGACGAGCAGTACTTC.

The rearrangement uses TRBV6-5 and TRBJ2-7, with TRBD1 identical over 7 bases. With V trimmed by 5 bases and J by 0 bases, 7 bases remained unmatched. The CDR3 has 15 amino acids. The germline CDR1 and CDR2 sequences are MNHEY and SVGAGI. The CDR3 DNA follows: TGTGCCAGCAGTAACAGGGGCCGGCACTCCTACGAGCAGTACTTC. Protein: CASSNRGRHSYEQYF.

V and J are TRBV15 and TRBJ2-1; 7 bases match TRBD2. Germline-derived CDR1 and CDR2 are LNHNV and YYDKDF (reference sequence). The CDR3 runs to 14 residues. With V trimmed by 6 bases and J by 4 bases, 6 bases remained unmatched. The CDR3 coding sequence is TGTGCCACCAGGAGCCGGGAGGCTTACAATGAGCAGTTCTTC. It is translated as CATRSREAYNEQFF.

V usage is TRBV6-5 and J usage is TRBJ2-7, with 8 nucleotides matching TRBD1. The CDR3 has 15 amino acids. The V segment lost 6 bases and the J segment 4 bases; nucleotides outside the gene matches: 11. Germline CDR1 MNHEY, CDR2 SVGAGI. CDR3 amino acids: CASSRPGTGVYEQYF. Written as DNA, the CDR3 is TGTGCCAGCAGCCGACCCGGGACAGGAGTATACGAGCAGTACTTC.

The chain couples TRBV19 to TRBJ2-5; no firm D call. The J call is uncertain, as TRBJ2-7 better fits the DNA end. The CDR3 extends over 13 amino acids. From germline, CDR1 is LNHDA and CDR2 SQIVND (reference sequence). CDR3 sequence: CASKSSGAYEQYF. CDR3 nucleotide sequence: TGTGCCAGTAAAAGCAGTGGAGCCTACGAGCAGTACTTC.

The chain has TRBV18 and TRBJ1-5; perhaps TRBD1 as D (6 bases). Germline V gene data show CDR1 as KGHSH and CDR2 as LQKENI. Trimming cost V 1 base and J 2 bases, with 9 bases left between them. The CDR3 is 15 amino acids. CDR3 region: CASSPRQDGNQPQHF. The CDR3 region has the DNA TGTGCCAGCTCACCACGACAGGATGGCAATCAGCCCCAGCATTTT.

The CDR3 DNA reads TGTGCCAGCAGCCGACGTTATAGCGGGGGGAACACCGGGGAGCTGTTTTTT. This encodes CASSRRYSGGNTGELFF. This sequence joins TRBV11-3 and TRBJ2-2, with 9 bases that match TRBD2. The CDR3 has 17 residues. The V gene end was trimmed by 5 bases and the J gene end by 1 base; junction bases not matched to a gene: 8. Germline V gene data show CDR1 as SGHNT and CDR2 as YENEEA.

The chain uses TRBV6-5 and TRBJ1-2, with 8 bases aligning to TRBD1. The CDR3 consists of 14 residues. The ends lost 6 bases at V and 2 bases at J; junction bases unmatched: 5. The germline CDR1 and CDR2 sequences are MNHEY and SVGAGI. This chain's CDR3 is CASRGTGLNYGYTF. CDR3 DNA sequence: TGTGCCAGCAGGGGGACAGGCCTAAACTATGGCTACACCTTC.

This chain uses TRBV2 with TRBJ1-5; tentative D call: TRBD1 (5 bases). CDR1 and CDR2 (germline): SNHLY, FYNNEI. This CDR3 spans 14 amino acids. Trimming removed 3 bases at V and 4 bases at J, with 10 bases between. The CDR3 bases are TGTGCCAGCAGTGAGTCCGACAGAAATCAGCCCCAGCATTTT. It is translated as CASSESDRNQPQHF.

This sequence joins TRBV7-9 and TRBJ1-2, with unresolved D. The V end was cut by 5 bases, the J end by 1 base, with 17 bases between. Germline values: CDR1 SEHNR, CDR2 FQNEAQ (reference sequence). This CDR3 is 16 amino acids long. The CDR3 DNA is TGTGCCAGCAGCGTACAAGGTGGCGGGGTTAACTATGGCTACACCTTC. Protein: CASSVQGGGVNYGYTF.

The chain has TRBV7-3 and TRBJ2-7, with 11 bases matching TRBD2. There are 14 residues in the CDR3. Germline CDR1 reads SGHTA; CDR2 reads FQGTGA. The junction had 2 bases not matched to a gene; V was cut back by 1 base and J by 6 bases. This chain's CDR3 is CASSLNLAGGEQYF. The CDR3 coding sequence is TGTGCCAGCAGCTTAAATCTAGCGGGAGGCGAGCAGTACTTC.

The chain has TRBV11-2 and TRBJ2-7; the D gene is possibly TRBD2 (7 bases). V was clipped by 5 bases and J by 0 bases, with 17 bases between them. The CDR3 is made up of 16 amino acids. Looked up from germline, CDR1 is SGHAT and CDR2 is FQNNGV. The CDR3 here is CASSILKAGHSYEQYF. CDR3 nucleotides: TGTGCCAGCAGCATATTGAAAGCGGGACACTCCTACGAGCAGTACTTC.